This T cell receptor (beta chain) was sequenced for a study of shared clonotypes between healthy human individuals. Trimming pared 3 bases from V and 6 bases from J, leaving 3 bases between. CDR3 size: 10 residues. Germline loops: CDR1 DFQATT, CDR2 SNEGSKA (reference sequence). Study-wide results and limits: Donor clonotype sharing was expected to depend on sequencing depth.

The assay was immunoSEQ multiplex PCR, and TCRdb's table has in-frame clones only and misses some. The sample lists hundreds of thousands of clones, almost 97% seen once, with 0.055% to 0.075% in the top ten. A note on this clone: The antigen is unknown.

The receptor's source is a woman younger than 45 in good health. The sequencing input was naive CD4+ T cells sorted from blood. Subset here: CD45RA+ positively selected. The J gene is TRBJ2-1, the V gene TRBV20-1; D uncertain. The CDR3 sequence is CSASFNEQFF. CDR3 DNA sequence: TGCAGTGCTAGCTTCAATGAGCAGTTCTTC.